This T cell receptor beta chain was recorded in a study of T cells in Graves' hyperthyroidism and ophthalmopathy. Findings and caveats of the study: Most thyroid clonotypes with frequency above 0.001 were detected in blood. In the analysis, a 13 V-J model separated ophthalmopathy from stable hyperthyroidism.

Exclusion followed for patients with uncontrolled infection, other autoimmune disease, pregnancy or lactation. Diagnoses rested on clinical symptoms, serum thyroxine and TRAb, thyroid ultrasound and orbital computed tomography. The V gene end was trimmed by 6 bases and the J gene end by 7 bases; junction bases not matched to a gene: 6. CDR1 and CDR2 from the germline V gene are MGHDK and SYGVNS. The CDR3 is 14 amino acids. TCR beta CDR3 sequences were amplified from RNA transcripts. The primer set for the first-round RT-PCR of the TCR CDR3 was HTBI. TCRdb analysed the multiplex PCR reads with MiXCR anew, one entry per CDR3 protein. This repertoire shows 550,000 to 600,000 distinct CDR3 sequences, 46% found once; its top ten account for 15% to 20%. At least ten counts were recorded for this clonotype. Antigen: not known.

The sequence was obtained from an adult woman with Graves' disease, either hyperthyroidism or ophthalmopathy (not recorded which). The sample taken for sequencing was peripheral blood or thyroid tissue (not recorded which). The chain couples TRBV25-1 to TRBJ1-6, with 7 bases identical to TRBD1. Written as DNA, the CDR3 is TGTGCCAGCAGCACGACAGGGATCAATTCACCCCTCCACTTT. Protein sequence: CASSTTGINSPLHF.